Shown below are 6 T cell receptor beta chains from a single sample sequenced in a study of CD8+CD57+ T cells in acquired aplastic anemia (dated by TCRdb to 2017 to 2018). Sequencing was performed on an Illumina HiSeq 2000. Genomic DNA served as template for TCR beta VDJ combination and CDR3 sequence profiling. In TCRdb, the public reads were trimmed at Q25 with fastp and aligned with MiXCR, with productive beta chains retained. Rows are unified per CDR3 protein, each entry keeping the most common DNA and genes. The sample table lists 100,000 to 150,000 distinct CDR3 sequences, less than 50% of them with a count of one. The ten biggest clones cover over 2% of the sample. Flow cytometry had shown CD8+CD57+ cell expansion in the patients selected for sequencing. Sequenced: sorted CD4+, CD8+, or CD8+CD57+ T cells (not recorded which) from PBMCs. The receptors were sampled from a human donor with aplastic anemia.

This clonotype has ten or more counts. The chain has TRBV6-2 or TRBV6-3 and TRBJ2-3, with TRBD1 matching over 7 bases. CDR1 and CDR2 (germline): MNHEY, SVGEGT. The V segment lost 5 bases and the J segment 0 bases; nucleotides outside the gene matches: 5. The CDR3 contains 15 residues. Here the CDR3 reads CASSRTGLSTDTQYF. The CDR3 DNA sequence: TGTGCCAGCAGTCGGACAGGCCTTAGCACAGATACGCAGTATTTT.

This clonotype was detected many times. CDR3 nucleotides: TGCAGTGCTAGGGGATTCGGGCAGGGAGATGAAAAACTGTTTTTT. Its protein product is CSARGFGQGDEKLFF. This sequence joins TRBV20-1 and TRBJ1-4; tentatively, D is TRBD1 (5 bases). This CDR3 contains 15 residues. Germline CDR1 reads DFQATT; CDR2 reads SNEGSKA (reference sequence). The V end lost 3 bases, the J end lost 6 bases, and 17 bases lay between the germline ends.

Notes on this clonotype: A read error is possible here, since a much larger clone lies one base away. The rearrangement joins TRBV20-1 to TRBJ1-2; D is unresolved. CDR1 and CDR2 (germline): DFQATT, SNEGSKA (reference sequence). The length of the CDR3 is 11 residues. The CDR3 region is CSASLDYGCTF. DNA for the CDR3: TGCAGTGCTAGTTTAGACTATGGCTGCACCTTC.

In its sample, this clonotype was seen many times. The chain uses TRBV10-3 and TRBJ2-6, with D possibly TRBD2 on 5 matching bases. The V end was cut by 0 bases, the J end by 0 bases, with 12 bases between. CDR1 and CDR2 (germline): ENHRY, SYGVKD. This CDR3 comprises 18 residues. CDR3 bases: TGTGCCATCAGTGAGTCTGGCAGCGGTGACTCTGGGGCCAACGTCCTGACTTTC. Protein product: CAISESGSGDSGANVLTF.

The chain combines TRBV10-3 with TRBJ2-1; no firm D call. This CDR3 comprises 12 residues. Germline CDR1 ENHRY, CDR2 SYGVKD. Trimming cost V 6 bases and J 6 bases, with 9 bases left between them. DNA of the CDR3: TGTGCCATCAGAGAGAGGAGCAATGAGCAGTTCTTC. Translating gives CAIRERSNEQFF.

This clonotype was seen ten or more times. This sequence joins TRBV10-3 and TRBJ2-5, with D hard to call. CDR3 length equals 12 residues. CDR1 and CDR2 (germline): ENHRY, SYGVKD. V lost 2 bases and J 2 bases, leaving 3 bases between the germline ends. CDR3 residues: CAISEPQETQYF. The CDR3 nucleotides read TGTGCCATCAGTGAGCCGCAAGAGACCCAGTACTTC.